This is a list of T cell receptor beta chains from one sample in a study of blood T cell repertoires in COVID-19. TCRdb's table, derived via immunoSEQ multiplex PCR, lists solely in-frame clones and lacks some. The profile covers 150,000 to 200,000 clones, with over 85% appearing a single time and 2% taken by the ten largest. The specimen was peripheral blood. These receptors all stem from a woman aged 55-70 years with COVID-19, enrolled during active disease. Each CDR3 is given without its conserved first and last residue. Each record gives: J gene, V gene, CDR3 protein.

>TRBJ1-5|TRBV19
ASSTAGMVSNQPQH
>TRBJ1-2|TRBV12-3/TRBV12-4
ASSRRDPGGYT
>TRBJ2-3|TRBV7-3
ASSRRGFNTDTQY
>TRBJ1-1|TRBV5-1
ASSLVGQGMNTEAF
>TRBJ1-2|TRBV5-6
ASSYRTGQVYGYT
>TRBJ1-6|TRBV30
AWTLGSDYYNSPLH
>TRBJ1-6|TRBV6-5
ASSYLWAGYNSPLH
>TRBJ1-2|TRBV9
ASSEHNYGYT
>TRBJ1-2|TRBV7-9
ASSPMRRGKNVNYGYT
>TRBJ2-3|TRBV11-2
ASSWRGGGTDTQY
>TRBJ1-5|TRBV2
ASSEFGTANNQPQH
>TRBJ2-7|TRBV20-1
SASGGTGVGEQY
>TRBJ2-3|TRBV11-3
ASSLARGTDTQY
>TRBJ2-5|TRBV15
ATSRAPGLKPGGRETQY
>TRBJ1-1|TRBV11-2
ASSVAGEAF
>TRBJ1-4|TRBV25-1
ASSRQGGEKLF
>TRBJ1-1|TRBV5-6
ASSLGTGNEAF
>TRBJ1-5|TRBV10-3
AISEYQADSNQPQH
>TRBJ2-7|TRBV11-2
ASSLDSAAGGYEQY
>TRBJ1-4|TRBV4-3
ASSPGWEEKLF
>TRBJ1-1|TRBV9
ASSVDRGRGGNTEAF
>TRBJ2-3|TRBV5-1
ASSLVTGSDTQY
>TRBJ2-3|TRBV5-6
ASSLAGGGRPDTQY
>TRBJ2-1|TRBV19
ASSPYSSGATNEQF
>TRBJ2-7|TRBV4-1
ASSQQGPLAGGTYEQY
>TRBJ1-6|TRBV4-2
ASSQVLGGNNSPLH
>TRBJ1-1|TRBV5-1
ASNLQGSTEAF
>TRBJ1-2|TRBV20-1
SARRVGGYT
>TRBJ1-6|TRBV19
ASTPLQGISPLH
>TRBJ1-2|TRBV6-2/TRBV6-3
ASSVWGQDYGYT
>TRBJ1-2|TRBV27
ASSLFGGARGYT
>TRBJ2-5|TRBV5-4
ASSLEKLAGGLETQY
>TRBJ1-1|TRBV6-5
ASNRDRDTEAF
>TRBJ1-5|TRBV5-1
ASSPTGGYNQPQH
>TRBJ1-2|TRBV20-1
SASISGGDYGYT
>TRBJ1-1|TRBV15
ATSRRGGDTEAF
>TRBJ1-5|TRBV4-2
ASTQGPSGQPQH
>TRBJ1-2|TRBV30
AWRLGGVYGYT
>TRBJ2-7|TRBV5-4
ASSTKQGTYEQY
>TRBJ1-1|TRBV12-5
ATPTLEGTEAF
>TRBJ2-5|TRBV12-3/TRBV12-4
ASSWGGETQY
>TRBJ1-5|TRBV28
ASSVPGLRAGQPQH
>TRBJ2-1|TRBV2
ASRIGTSPIGF
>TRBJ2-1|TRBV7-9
ASIKTSGVQGEQF
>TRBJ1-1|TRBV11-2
ASSFPRRSLEAF
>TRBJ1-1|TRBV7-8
ASSFSGGNTEAF
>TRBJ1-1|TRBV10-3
AIRARNPTEAF
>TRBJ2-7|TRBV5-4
ASSLISSYEQY
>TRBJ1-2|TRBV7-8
ASSLGQGFGYGYT
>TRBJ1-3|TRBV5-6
ASSLASTGIGNTIY
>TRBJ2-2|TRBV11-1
ASSRQGLAGELF
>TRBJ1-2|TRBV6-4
ASSDPAGPDGYT
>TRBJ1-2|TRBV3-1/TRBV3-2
ASSHGQGNNYGYT
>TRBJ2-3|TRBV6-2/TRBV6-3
ASSYNRDRDWTDTQY